Listed here are 6 T cell receptor beta chains from one sample, sequenced in a study of glioma-infiltrating T cells. Amplification of TCR alpha and beta CDR3 regions from RNA used iRepertoire nested multiplex PCR. TCRdb reanalysed the multiplex PCR reads using MiXCR and keeps one entry per CDR3 protein. The profile covers more than 300,000 distinct CDR3 sequences, with around 45% appearing a single time and 12% taken by the ten largest. What was sequenced was glioma tissue, nonneoplastic brain tissue, or PBMCs (not recorded which). The receptors here all came from a human donor with low-grade glioma or glioblastoma, undergoing nonglioma brain surgery, or in good health (not recorded which).

This clonotype has a handful of counts. V and J are TRBV20-1 and TRBJ2-7; TRBD1 matches at 7 bases. The V segment lost 3 bases and the J segment 7 bases; nucleotides outside the gene matches: 9. From germline, CDR1 is DFQATT and CDR2 SNEGSKA (reference sequence). The CDR3 covers 13 residues. CDR3 coding DNA: TGCAGTGCTAGGGACAGGTACTCCTGGGAGCAGTACTTC. Amino acids: CSARDRYSWEQYF.

This clonotype was detected a few times. The genes are TRBV28 and TRBJ2-1, with D tentatively TRBD2 (6 bases). Deletions cut 4 bases from V and 9 bases from J, with 19 bases between. The CDR3 totals 15 residues. Per the germline V gene, CDR1 is MDHEN and CDR2 is SYDVKM. The CDR3 sequence is CASSSGTGTWGEQFF. Written as DNA, the CDR3 is TGTGCCAGCAGTTCAGGGACTGGAACATGGGGTGAGCAGTTCTTC.

This clonotype has only a few counts. The chain is built from TRBV28 and TRBJ2-1; D remains unclear. Deletions cut 3 bases from V and 4 bases from J, with 16 bases between. The CDR3 loop spans 16 amino acids. Germline CDR1 MDHEN, CDR2 SYDVKM. CDR3 amino acids: CASSFSSPVQYNEQFF. As DNA, the CDR3 is TGTGCCAGCAGTTTCTCGTCCCCCGTGCAATACAATGAGCAGTTCTTC.

About this clonotype itself: A read error may account for a junction end that differs from germline. The chain uses TRBV18 and TRBJ2-3; 8 positions agree with TRBD1. Germline CDR1 is KGHSH and CDR2 is LQKENI. This CDR3 is 14 amino acids long. DNA for the CDR3: TGTGCCAGCTCACTGGACAGGGCGACAGATATGCAGTATTTT. It specifies CASSLDRATDMQYF. Combining the CDR3 with reference TRBV18 and TRBJ2-3 gives the whole variable domain NAGVMQNPRHLVRRRGQEARLRCSPMKGHSHVYWYRQLPEEGLKFMVYLQKENIIDESGMPKERFSAEFPKEGPSILRIQQVVRGDSAAYFCASSLDRATDMQYFGPGTRLTVL.

Remarks on this clonotype: Possible read error: a much larger clone is one base away. The chain has TRBV7-6 and TRBJ2-1, with 11 positions matching TRBD2. Germline assignment: CDR1 SGHVS and CDR2 FNYEAQ. This CDR3 comprises 12 residues. CDR3 residues: CARSLAGGEQFF. The CDR3 DNA sequence: TGTGCCCGCAGCCTAGCGGGGGGTGAGCAGTTCTTC.

This clonotype was detected only a few times. In DNA, the CDR3 is TGTGCCAGCCTCGATGGAGGCCAAGAGACCCAGTACTTC. Protein sequence: CASLDGGQETQYF. The V and J genes are TRBV2 and TRBJ2-5, with a tentative D call TRBD2 (5 bases). In germline, CDR1 is SNHLY, CDR2 FYNNEI. V was clipped by 8 bases and J by 1 base, with 11 bases between them. The CDR3 consists of 13 residues.